This TCR beta chain originates from a study of T cells in localized non-small cell lung cancer. Points from the study as a whole: Paired adjacent lung recovered a median around 60 of the top 100 tumor clones.

Germline values: CDR1 MNHNS, CDR2 SASEGT. CDR3 length: 14 residues. The ends were cut back, 4 bases at V and 2 bases at J, with 6 bases in the middle. TCRdb's copy holds only in-frame clones and misses some; the assay was immunoSEQ multiplex PCR. The sample carries over 55,000 clones, 85% to 90% recorded once. Details on this clone: Antigen: not known. This specimen includes other DNA sequences encoding the same CDR3.

The clonotype was recovered from a woman aged 40-70 years with stage I lung adenocarcinoma. Sequenced here: peripheral blood, sampled before any cancer treatment. V gene TRBV6-1 combines with J gene TRBJ1-6, with D uncertain. CDR3 amino acids: CASSAGPYNSPLHF. CDR3 DNA sequence: TGTGCCAGCAGTGCCGGCCCCTATAATTCACCCCTCCACTTT.